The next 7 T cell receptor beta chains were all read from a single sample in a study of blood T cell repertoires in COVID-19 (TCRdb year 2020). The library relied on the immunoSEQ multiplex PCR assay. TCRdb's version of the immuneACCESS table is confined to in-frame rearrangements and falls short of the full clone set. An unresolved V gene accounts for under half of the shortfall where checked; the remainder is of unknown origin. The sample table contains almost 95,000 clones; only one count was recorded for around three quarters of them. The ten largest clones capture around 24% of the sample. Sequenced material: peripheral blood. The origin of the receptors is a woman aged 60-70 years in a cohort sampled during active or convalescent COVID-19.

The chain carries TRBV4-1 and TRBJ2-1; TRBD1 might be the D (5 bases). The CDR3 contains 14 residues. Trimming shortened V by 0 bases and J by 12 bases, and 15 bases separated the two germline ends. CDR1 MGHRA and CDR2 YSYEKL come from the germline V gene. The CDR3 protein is CASSQDRVAGWQFF. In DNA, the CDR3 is TGCGCCAGCAGCCAAGATCGGGTTGCAGGGTGGCAGTTCTTC.

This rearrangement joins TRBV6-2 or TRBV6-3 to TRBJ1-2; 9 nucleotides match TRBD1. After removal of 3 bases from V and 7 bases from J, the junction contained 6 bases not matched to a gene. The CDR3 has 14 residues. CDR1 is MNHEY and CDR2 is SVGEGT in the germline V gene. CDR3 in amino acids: CASSYIGTGLGYTF. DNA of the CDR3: TGTGCCAGCAGTTATATCGGGACAGGGCTTGGCTACACCTTC.

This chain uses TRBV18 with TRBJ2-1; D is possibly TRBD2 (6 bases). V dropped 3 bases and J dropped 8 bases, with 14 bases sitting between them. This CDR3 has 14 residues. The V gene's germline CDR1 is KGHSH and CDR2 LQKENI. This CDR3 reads CASSPPGLRHEQFF. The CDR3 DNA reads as TGTGCCAGCTCACCCCCGGGACTCAGGCATGAGCAGTTCTTC.

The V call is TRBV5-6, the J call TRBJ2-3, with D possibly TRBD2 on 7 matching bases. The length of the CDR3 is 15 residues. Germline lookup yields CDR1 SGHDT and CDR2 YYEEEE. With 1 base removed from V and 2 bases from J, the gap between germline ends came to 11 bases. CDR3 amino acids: CASSLWRGHTDTQYF. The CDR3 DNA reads TGTGCCAGCAGCTTGTGGCGGGGGCACACAGATACGCAGTATTTT.

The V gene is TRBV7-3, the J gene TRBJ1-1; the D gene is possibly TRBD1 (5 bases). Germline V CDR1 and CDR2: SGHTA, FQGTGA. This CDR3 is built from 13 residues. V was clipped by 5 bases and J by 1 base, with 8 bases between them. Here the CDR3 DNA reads TGTGCCAGCAGCAGGGGCCCGAACACTGAAGCTTTCTTT. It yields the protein CASSRGPNTEAFF.

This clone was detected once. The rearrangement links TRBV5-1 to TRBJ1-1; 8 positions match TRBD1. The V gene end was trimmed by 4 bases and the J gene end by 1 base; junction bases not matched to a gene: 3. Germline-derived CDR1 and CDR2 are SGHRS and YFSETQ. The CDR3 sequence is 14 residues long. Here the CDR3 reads CASSTGQGNTEAFF. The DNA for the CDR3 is TGCGCCAGCAGCACTGGACAGGGGAACACTGAAGCTTTCTTT.

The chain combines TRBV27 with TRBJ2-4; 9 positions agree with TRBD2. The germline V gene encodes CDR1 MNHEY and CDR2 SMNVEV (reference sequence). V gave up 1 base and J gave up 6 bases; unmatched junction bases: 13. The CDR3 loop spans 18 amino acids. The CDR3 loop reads CASSLWRAGGQRANIQYF. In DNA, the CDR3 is TGTGCCAGCAGTTTATGGAGGGCGGGGGGGCAACGTGCAAACATTCAGTACTTC.